These T cell receptor beta chains were read from a single sample in a study of T cell responses to AZD1222 COVID-19 vaccine. Assay used: immunoSEQ multiplex PCR; TCRdb lists only in-frame clones, some missing. Of around 84,000 clones in the sample, 88% were seen once. The input for sequencing was peripheral blood, taken on day 0 of MenACWY control vaccination. The receptors shown here come from an adult in good health. CDR3s include the opening cysteine and the closing phenylalanine or tryptophan. Fields, in order: V gene, clone size, D gene, J gene, CDR3 DNA, CDR3 protein. The D gene is left open where the match is weak. Part of the rows lack a size; the others show once, few, many or a class for expanded clones.

TRBV5-4	NA	TRBD2	TRBJ2-7	TGTGCCAGCAGCTTGGCGGGACTAGTAGGCGAGCAGTACTTC	CASSLAGLVGEQYF
TRBV2	NA	NA	TRBJ1-2	TGTGCCAGCAGCCCGGCGGAAGGCTACACCTTC	CASSPAEGYTF
TRBV5-1	NA	NA	TRBJ2-1	TGCGCCAGCAGCTTGGAAGACAGCCACAATGAGCAGTTCTTC	CASSLEDSHNEQFF
TRBV5-1	NA	TRBD2	TRBJ2-3	TGCGCCAGCAGCCTAGGACTAGCGGGGTTACGCACAGATACGCAGTATTTT	CASSLGLAGLRTDTQYF
TRBV7-2	NA	NA	TRBJ1-2	TGTGCCAGCAGCCCCCACCTAAGGTCCGGGGATGGCTACACCTTC	CASSPHLRSGDGYTF
TRBV5-4	NA	TRBD1	TRBJ2-7	TGTGCCAGCAGCCTAAACGGACAGGGAGTAGACGAGCAGTACTTC	CASSLNGQGVDEQYF
TRBV5-1	NA	TRBD2	TRBJ2-5	TGCGCCAGCAGCACCCGGACTAGCGGGGGGACCAACCAAGAGACCCAGTACTTC	CASSTRTSGGTNQETQYF
TRBV23-1	NA	NA	TRBJ1-1	TGCGCCAGCAGTCACACGCCAGCAATCTTGATGAACACTGAAGCTTTCTTT	CASSHTPAILMNTEAFF
TRBV30	NA	NA	TRBJ2-5	TGTGCCTGGAGTTGGGGGATCCAGACCCAGTACTTC	CAWSWGIQTQYF
TRBV5-5	NA	NA	TRBJ1-4	TGTGCCAGCAGCTTGGGTGCGTCAACTAATGAAAAACTGTTTTTT	CASSLGASTNEKLFF
TRBV25-1	NA	TRBD2	TRBJ2-5	TGTGCCAGCAGTGAATGGGGTGGACTAGCGTCGCAAGAGACCCAGTACTTC	CASSEWGGLASQETQYF
TRBV19	NA	NA	TRBJ2-6	TGTGCCACCCTTGGTGGGGTCCTGACTTTC	CATLGGVLTF
TRBV7-8	NA	NA	TRBJ2-3	TGTGCCAGCAGCTTCAGCAGGGTCTCGGATACGCAGTATTTT	CASSFSRVSDTQYF
TRBV19	once	NA	TRBJ1-5	TGTGCCAGTAGTATACCAAGGGTGCGCAATCAGCCCCAGCATTTT	CASSIPRVRNQPQHF
TRBV7-2	NA	TRBD2	TRBJ2-7	TGTGCCAGCAGCTTAGCGGTTAGCGGGCTGGCTTCCTACGAGCAGTACTTC	CASSLAVSGLASYEQYF
TRBV5-5	NA	NA	TRBJ2-3	TGTGCCAGCAGCTCTGGACAGCCGAGCACAGATACGCAGTATTTT	CASSSGQPSTDTQYF
TRBV5-4	NA	TRBD1	TRBJ2-3	TGTGCCAGCAGCCCAGGGGGCGCGACAGATACGCAGTATTTT	CASSPGGATDTQYF
TRBV29-1	NA	TRBD1	TRBJ1-2	TGCAGCGTACCTGACAGGGCGGCGGGCTATGGCTACACCTTC	CSVPDRAAGYGYTF
TRBV24-1	NA	NA	TRBJ1-2	TGTGCCACCAGTGATCCCGTGGGGGACCCCAAGGGGTCTAACTATGGCTACACCTTC	CATSDPVGDPKGSNYGYTF
TRBV6-1	NA	TRBD2	TRBJ2-1	TGTGCCAGCAGCACCAGACTAGCGGGGCTGAATGAGCAGTTCTTC	CASSTRLAGLNEQFF
TRBV10-2	NA	NA	TRBJ1-6	TGCGCCAGCAGTGAAGGTCTGAATTCACCCCTCCACTTT	CASSEGLNSPLHF
TRBV2	NA	NA	TRBJ2-3	TGTGCCAGCAGTGAAACGTTTTACCGGAATACGCAGTATTTT	CASSETFYRNTQYF
TRBV5-4	NA	TRBD2	TRBJ2-5	TGTGCCAGCAGCTTGTCTGCGACTAGCGTTGGAGAGACCCAGTACTTC	CASSLSATSVGETQYF
TRBV6-2/TRBV6-3	NA	NA	TRBJ1-5	TGTGCCAGCAGTTTGGCTGAGAATCAGCCCCAGCATTTT	CASSLAENQPQHF
TRBV30	NA	NA	TRBJ2-3	TGTGCCTGGGGACCTCTGGGGAAAGGGGGCACAGATACGCAGTATTTT	CAWGPLGKGGTDTQYF
TRBV6-5	NA	NA	TRBJ1-5	TGTGCCAGCGGCCCCTCGCGGTCCCAGCATTTT	CASGPSRSQHF
TRBV5-1	NA	NA	TRBJ2-1	TGCGCCAGCAGCGGGCAGGGATCGAATGAGCAGTTCTTC	CASSGQGSNEQFF
TRBV6-4	NA	NA	TRBJ1-5	TGTGCCAGCAGTCCCGACAGGAATCAGCCCCAGCATTTT	CASSPDRNQPQHF
TRBV3-1/TRBV3-2	NA	NA	TRBJ1-3	TGTGCCAGCAGCCAAGATCGCCAGATAAACACCATATATTTT	CASSQDRQINTIYF
TRBV5-1	NA	NA	TRBJ1-1	TGCGCCAGCAGCTTGGGGGGAATGAACACTGAAGCTTTCTTT	CASSLGGMNTEAFF
TRBV7-3	NA	NA	TRBJ2-3	TGTGCCAGCAGCTTAGGGACTTCCCCCGATACGCAGTATTTT	CASSLGTSPDTQYF
TRBV27	few	TRBD1	TRBJ1-2	TGTGCCAGCAGTTTTTTGGCTACAGGGGGTAGGGACGGCTACACCTTC	CASSFLATGGRDGYTF
TRBV28	NA	TRBD1	TRBJ1-1	TGTGCCAGCAGTCCGACCGGGACAGGGGGCACTGAAGCTTTCTTT	CASSPTGTGGTEAFF
TRBV11-2	NA	NA	TRBJ1-2	TGTGCCAGCAGCTTAGGGATGGGACTGGGAAACGGCTACACCTTC	CASSLGMGLGNGYTF
TRBV19	NA	TRBD2	TRBJ2-5	TGTGCCAGTAGTCCTAGACTAGCGGGACAAGAGACCCAGTACTTC	CASSPRLAGQETQYF
TRBV19	NA	NA	TRBJ2-7	TGTGCCAGTAGTAAACAGGGTTCCTACGAGCAGTACTTC	CASSKQGSYEQYF
TRBV5-6	NA	TRBD2	TRBJ2-3	TGTGCCAGCAGCTTGGGACTAGCGGGGACAGATACGCAGTATTTT	CASSLGLAGTDTQYF
TRBV5-1	NA	NA	TRBJ2-1	TGCGCCAGCAGCTTATACGGAGGGGGCGAAGAGCAGTTCTTC	CASSLYGGGEEQFF
TRBV7-8	once	TRBD1	TRBJ1-2	TGTGCCAGCAGCTTAACGGGCGGGGACAGACTCGGCTATGGCTACACCTTC	CASSLTGGDRLGYGYTF
TRBV29-1	NA	NA	TRBJ1-2	TGCAACAAACAGGGCATCGCCCATGTAGCTAACTATGGCTACACCTTC	CNKQGIAHVANYGYTF
TRBV11-3	NA	NA	TRBJ2-3	TGTGCCAGCAGGGGTAACACAGATACGCAGTATTTT	CASRGNTDTQYF
TRBV7-8	few	NA	TRBJ2-2	TGTGCCAGCAAAAGGGCATCCGACACCGGGGAGCTGTTTTTT	CASKRASDTGELFF
TRBV29-1	NA	TRBD2	TRBJ2-1	TGCAGCGCCCTAGGGACTAGCGGGATAGGTTCCTACAATGAGCAGTTCTTC	CSALGTSGIGSYNEQFF
TRBV19	NA	TRBD1	TRBJ1-5	TGTGCCAGTAGTATCTCTTGGGGACAGAACAATCAGCCCCAGCATTTT	CASSISWGQNNQPQHF
TRBV9	NA	NA	TRBJ2-5	TGTGCCAGCAGCGTAGGGGACGAGAAGGAGACCCAGTACTTC	CASSVGDEKETQYF
TRBV30	NA	NA	TRBJ1-4	TGTGCCTGGAGACCTACCGGGGGGTCTAATGAAAAACTGTTTTTT	CAWRPTGGSNEKLFF
TRBV7-2	NA	TRBD2	TRBJ2-3	TGTGCCAGCAGCCGGGGGGGGTATAGCACAGATACGCAGTATTTT	CASSRGGYSTDTQYF
TRBV4-3	NA	NA	TRBJ1-1	TGCGCCAGCAGCCAAGATGGGAGTGAAGCTTTCTTT	CASSQDGSEAFF
TRBV5-1	NA	NA	TRBJ2-1	TGCGCCAGCAGCCAAGGATTCAATGAGCAGTTCTTC	CASSQGFNEQFF
TRBV9	NA	NA	TRBJ2-2	TGTGCCAGCAGCGTAGGCGTGGGGGGGCCCACCGGGGAGCTGTTTTTT	CASSVGVGGPTGELFF